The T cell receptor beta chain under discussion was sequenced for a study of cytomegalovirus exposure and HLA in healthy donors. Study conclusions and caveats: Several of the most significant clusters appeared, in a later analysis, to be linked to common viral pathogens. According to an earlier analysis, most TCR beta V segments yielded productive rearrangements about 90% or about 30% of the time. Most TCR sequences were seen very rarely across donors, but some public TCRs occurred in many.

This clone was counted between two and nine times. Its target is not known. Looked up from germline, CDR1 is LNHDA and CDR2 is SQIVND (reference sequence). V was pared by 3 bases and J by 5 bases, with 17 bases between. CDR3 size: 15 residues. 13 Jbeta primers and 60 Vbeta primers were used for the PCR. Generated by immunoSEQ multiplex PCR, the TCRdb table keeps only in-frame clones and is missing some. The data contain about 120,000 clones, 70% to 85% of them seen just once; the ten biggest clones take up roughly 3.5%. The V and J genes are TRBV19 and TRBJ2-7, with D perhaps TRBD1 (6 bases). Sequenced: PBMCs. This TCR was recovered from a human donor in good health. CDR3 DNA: TGTGCCAGTAGTATTCCCGGGACACAAGCCCACGAGCAGTACTTC. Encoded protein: CASSIPGTQAHEQYF.